This T cell receptor (beta chain) was sequenced for a study of T-cell reconstitution after alpha-beta-depleted transplantation in children. Only a few counts were recorded for this clonotype. TCRbeta library construction was performed incorporating unique molecular identifiers. TCRdb analysed the PCR reads with MiXCR anew, one entry per CDR3 protein. Here the sample spans around 400,000 distinct CDR3 sequences, roughly 22% being singletons. Per the germline V gene, CDR1 is MNHEY and CDR2 is SVGAGI. The CDR3 runs to 15 residues. The V gene lost 2 bases and the J gene lost 0 bases, with 10 bases spanning the gap.

Here the sequenced sample was PBMCs from the stem cell graft donor, taken from the stem cell graft. The chain has TRBV6-5 and TRBJ1-2, with D uncertain. This TCR came from a human donor who donated a stem cell graft to a child with acute myeloid leukemia. This CDR3 is CASSYLAASNYGYTF. Here the CDR3 DNA reads TGTGCCAGCAGTTACCTAGCAGCCTCTAACTATGGCTACACCTTC.